The 25 T cell receptor beta chains in this list originate from one sample, sequenced in a study of T cell responses to AZD1222 COVID-19 vaccine. Repertoires were generated with immunoSEQ multiplex PCR, while TCRdb's copy carries only in-frame clones and drops some. The sample includes some 96,000 clones, 70% to 90% seen only once; the top ten take 2.8%. Sample: peripheral blood, taken on day 0 of AZD1222 vaccination. These receptors originate from an adult in good health.

The chain links TRBV5-3 to TRBJ1-6, with a weak D call TRBD1 (5 bases). TRBV5-3 is an ORF; its function is uncertain. Trimming took off 0 bases at V and 7 bases at J, with 11 bases between the two ends. The CDR3 runs 15 residues. The CDR3 region has the DNA TGTGCCAGAAGCTTGGTAGGGAGGGGAAATTCACCCCTCCACTTT. It yields the protein CARSLVGRGNSPLHF.

This chain joins TRBV27 and TRBJ1-3; D might be TRBD1 (5 bases). CDR3 length equals 16 residues. The germline CDR1 and CDR2 sequences are MNHEY and SMNVEV (reference sequence). Deletions cut 3 bases from V and 0 bases from J, with 12 bases between. Here the CDR3 reads CASSLSGQLSGNTIYF. In DNA, the CDR3 is TGTGCCAGCAGTTTGTCCGGACAACTCTCTGGAAACACCATATATTTT.

The V and J genes are TRBV5-1 and TRBJ1-4; 10 bases are a match to TRBD1. CDR3 length: 16 amino acids. CDR1 and CDR2 from the germline V gene are SGHRS and YFSETQ. With V trimmed by 4 bases and J by 8 bases, 11 bases remained unmatched. CDR3 in amino acids: CASSPSTGTGAEKLFF. In DNA, the CDR3 is TGCGCCAGCAGCCCATCGACCGGGACAGGGGCCGAAAAACTGTTTTTT.

This clone was observed a few times. This chain links TRBV19 with TRBJ1-3; no clear D gene. The ends were cut back, 1 base at V and 0 bases at J, with 10 bases in the middle. Germline V lookup: CDR1 LNHDA, CDR2 SQIVND (reference sequence). This CDR3 region has 16 residues. Written as DNA, the CDR3 is TGTGCCAGTAGTATAGTCTACGGAATCTCTGGAAACACCATATATTTT. Translated, it gives CASSIVYGISGNTIYF. The full variable domain, its missing parts supplied by reference TRBV19 and TRBJ1-3, is DGGITQSPKYLFRKEGQNVTLSCEQNLNHDAMYWYRQDPGQGLRLIYYSQIVNDFQKGDIAEGYSVSREKKESFPLTVTSAQKNPTAFYLCASSIVYGISGNTIYFGEGSWLTVV.

The genes are TRBV6-5 and TRBJ1-2; D unresolved. The CDR3 is 12 residues long. In germline, CDR1 is MNHEY, CDR2 SVGAGI. V was clipped by 7 bases and J by 4 bases, with 10 bases between them. CDR3 sequence (DNA): TGTGCCAGCATAGACGTAACCTATGGCTACACCTTC. It translates to CASIDVTYGYTF.

The chain recombines TRBV7-8 with TRBJ1-1; TRBD1 agrees at 8 bases. This CDR3 spans 14 amino acids. Germline lookup yields CDR1 SGHVS and CDR2 FQNEAQ. With V trimmed by 0 bases and J by 7 bases, 4 bases remained unmatched. CDR3 region: CASSLARTGFEAFF. Here the CDR3 DNA reads TGTGCCAGCAGCTTAGCAAGGACAGGGTTTGAAGCTTTCTTT.

This chain joins TRBV4-2 and TRBJ2-1; 9 bases line up with TRBD1. CDR3 length: 16 amino acids. V was clipped by 3 bases and J by 8 bases; unmatched bases: 11. The germline gives CDR1 LGHNA, CDR2 YNFKEQ. In DNA, the CDR3 is TGTGCCAGCAGCCACCAACCGGGACAGGGAGGACATGAGCAGTTCTTC. This sequence encodes CASSHQPGQGGHEQFF.

The genes are TRBV27 and TRBJ1-1, with D uncertain. Trimming cost V 0 bases and J 7 bases, with 12 bases left between them. The CDR3 consists of 14 residues. Looked up from germline, CDR1 is MNHEY and CDR2 is SMNVEV (reference sequence). CDR3 in DNA: TGTGCCAGCAGTTTATCGTGGAGAATCAATGAAGCTTTCTTT. Encoded protein: CASSLSWRINEAFF.

The chain uses TRBV5-1 and TRBJ1-1; D remains unclear. Germline loops: CDR1 SGHRS, CDR2 YFSETQ. The CDR3 runs to 15 residues. The ends were cut back, 2 bases at V and 1 base at J, with 12 bases in the middle. The CDR3 coding sequence is TGCGCCAGCAGCTTTTCTTCCCGCTCGAACACTGAAGCTTTCTTT. Protein sequence: CASSFSSRSNTEAFF.

The chain couples TRBV10-2 to TRBJ1-2; D gene unclear. CDR3 length: 14 amino acids. CDR1 and CDR2 (germline): WSHSY, SAAADI. V lost 0 bases and J 2 bases, leaving 7 bases between the germline ends. The CDR3 coding sequence is TGCGCCAGCAGTGAGTCTTTGCTCAACTATGGCTACACCTTC. Translated: CASSESLLNYGYTF.

The chain has TRBV30 and TRBJ1-5, with unresolved D. CDR3 length equals 14 residues. The V gene lost 0 bases and the J gene lost 4 bases, with 10 bases spanning the gap. From germline, CDR1 is GTSNPN and CDR2 SVGIG (reference sequence). DNA of the CDR3: TGTGCCTGGAGTGTAGGGCTGATAAATCAGCCCCAGCATTTT. Translation gives CAWSVGLINQPQHF.

The chain has TRBV5-1 and TRBJ1-6, with D uncertain. With 0 bases removed from V and 5 bases from J, the gap between germline ends came to 9 bases. This CDR3 has 15 residues. CDR1 SGHRS and CDR2 YFSETQ come from the germline V gene. CDR3 residues: CASSLDNGNNSPLHF. As DNA, the CDR3 is TGCGCCAGCAGCTTGGACAACGGGAATAATTCACCCCTCCACTTT.

This clone is a singleton in its sample. This sequence joins TRBV19 and TRBJ2-3; D possibly corresponds to TRBD1 (5 bases). Germline V lookup: CDR1 LNHDA, CDR2 SQIVND (reference sequence). Between the trimmed V and J ends, which lost 2 bases and 5 bases, there was a span of 8 bases. The CDR3 contains 13 residues. CDR3 region: CASSISDRDTQYF. The CDR3 DNA reads as TGTGCCAGTAGTATAAGCGACAGAGATACGCAGTATTTT.

V gene TRBV5-1 combines with J gene TRBJ1-2; TRBD1 is a possible D gene (5 bases). The germline CDR1 and CDR2 sequences are SGHRS and YFSETQ. V lost 5 bases and J lost 0, with 17 bases in between. CDR3 length equals 16 residues. The CDR3 sequence is CASSRGRWESNYGYTF. Here the CDR3 DNA reads TGCGCCAGCAGTCGGGGACGGTGGGAATCTAACTATGGCTACACCTTC.

The V call is TRBV7-9, the J call TRBJ2-2; either TRBD1 or TRBD2 may supply D (6 bases each). The CDR3 totals 14 residues. Germline V gives CDR1 SEHNR, CDR2 FQNEAQ (reference sequence). The germline V and J ends were trimmed by 11 bases and 3 bases, with 16 bases remaining between them. As DNA, the CDR3 is TGTGCCTTCGGGGGCCCCTACGACACCGGGGAGCTGTTTTTT. Translating it yields CAFGGPYDTGELFF.

This clone was counted between two and nine times. This rearrangement joins TRBV6-5 to TRBJ2-6, with a tentative D call TRBD1 (5 bases). Germline CDR1 and CDR2: MNHEY and SVGAGI. This CDR3 is 14 amino acids long. V was trimmed by 6 bases and J by 2 bases, leaving 8 bases between them. Here the CDR3 reads CASSRVTGANVLTF. The CDR3 nucleotides are TGTGCCAGCAGCAGGGTCACTGGGGCCAACGTCCTGACTTTC.

This chain links TRBV11-2 with TRBJ2-7; D is tentatively TRBD1 or TRBD2 (5 bases each). Germline CDR1 and CDR2: SGHAT and FQNNGV. Trimming left V 4 bases short and J 0 bases short, with 10 bases between. The length of the CDR3 is 14 residues. In nucleotides, the CDR3 is TGTGCCAGCAGCTGGGACCTTGCCTCCTACGAGCAGTACTTC. Protein product: CASSWDLASYEQYF.

V usage is TRBV2 and J usage is TRBJ1-2; 8 bases are a match to TRBD1. J was trimmed by 8 bases and V by 6 bases; bases with no gene match: 11. CDR1 SNHLY and CDR2 FYNNEI come from the germline V gene. The CDR3 is 14 residues long. The CDR3 DNA reads as TGTGCCAGCAGGGATACCGGACAGGGCGGCGGCTACACCTTC. It codes for CASRDTGQGGGYTF.

This chain connects TRBV12-3 or TRBV12-4 to TRBJ1-4, with D unclear. The CDR3 sequence is 11 residues long. The V and J ends lost 3 bases and 8 bases respectively, with 4 bases between them. CDR3 nucleotide sequence: TGTGCCAGCAGTTTTGGAGAAAAACTGTTTTTT. Its translation: CASSFGEKLFF.

CDR3 in amino acids: CASSQAGTWAGETQYF. The CDR3 DNA reads as TGTGCCAGCAGCCAAGCCGGGACTTGGGCGGGAGAGACCCAGTACTTC. The chain couples TRBV3-1 (or the pseudogene TRBV3-2) to TRBJ2-5; D is perhaps TRBD2 (6 bases). The CDR3 is made up of 16 amino acids. Germline CDR1 is LGHDT and CDR2 is YNNKEL (reference sequence). The V and J ends lost 1 base and 4 bases respectively, with 16 bases between them.

The rearrangement joins TRBV7-3 to TRBJ2-2, with D hard to call. CDR3 length equals 14 residues. CDR1 SGHTA and CDR2 FQGTGA come from the germline V gene. V lost 7 bases, J lost 0 bases, and 9 bases lay in between. The CDR3 nucleotides are TGTGCCAGCAAGAAGGACCCGAACACCGGGGAGCTGTTTTTT. Residues: CASKKDPNTGELFF.

The J gene is TRBJ2-1, the V gene TRBV19; tentatively, D is TRBD2 (6 bases). Trimming shortened V by 4 bases and J by 9 bases, and 13 bases separated the two germline ends. Looked up from germline, CDR1 is LNHDA and CDR2 is SQIVND (reference sequence). The CDR3 contains 13 residues. CDR3 sequence: CASSTGRRVEQFF. The DNA of the CDR3 is TGTGCCAGTAGTACGGGGAGGCGAGTTGAGCAGTTCTTC. The full variable domain, with the rest looked up from reference TRBV19 and TRBJ2-1, is DGGITQSPKYLFRKEGQNVTLSCEQNLNHDAMYWYRQDPGQGLRLIYYSQIVNDFQKGDIAEGYSVSREKKESFPLTVTSAQKNPTAFYLCASSTGRRVEQFFGPGTRLTVL.

The V call is TRBV4-3, the J call TRBJ2-3; unclear D gene. The CDR3 has 13 residues. The V gene's germline CDR1 is LGHNA and CDR2 YSLEER. Trimming shortened V by 1 base and J by 6 bases, and 8 bases separated the two germline ends. The chain's CDR3 is CASSQGGFDTQYF. CDR3 DNA sequence: TGCGCCAGCAGCCAAGGGGGATTTGATACGCAGTATTTT.

V usage is TRBV7-2 and J usage is TRBJ2-2; D may be TRBD2 (6 bases). The CDR3 is 13 residues long. Trimming pared 0 bases from V and 8 bases from J, leaving 7 bases between. In germline, CDR1 is SGHTA, CDR2 FQGNSA. The CDR3 region has the DNA TGTGCCAGCAGCTTAGCGGGACTGGGGGAGCTGTTTTTT. Protein: CASSLAGLGELFF.

This clone showed up just a few times. The rearrangement links TRBV28 to TRBJ1-2; D is unclear. Germline V lookup: CDR1 MDHEN, CDR2 SYDVKM. Trimming removed 6 bases at V and 4 bases at J, with 12 bases between. The CDR3 is 13 residues long. The CDR3 region has the DNA TGTGCCAGCAGAGGACCGGGATCCTATGGCTACACCTTC. It encodes CASRGPGSYGYTF.